This paragraph reports one TCR beta chain. This entry comes from a study of blood T cell repertoires in COVID-19. Study overall: Samples representing acute and convalescent COVID-19 were sourced from the United States, Italy and Spain. PBMCs, B-cell-depleted T cells, or T cells provided the cDNA or gDNA that made up the material.

Study processing details: Cell counts per sample came from amplifying reference gene primers. Data came from immunoSEQ multiplex PCR; TCRdb stores just in-frame clones and leaves some out. V and J calls and clone size are given by that table; D and trimming were obtained from the DNA. The table shows around 250,000 clones, with 89% occurring only once. The sample consisted of peripheral blood. The receptor was isolated from a woman aged 40 to 55 who had recovered from COVID-19.

The CDR3 protein is CASRGLPSAGTDTQYF. As DNA, the CDR3 is TGTGCCAGCAGGGGCCTACCCTCTGCGGGGACAGATACGCAGTATTTT. The chain employs TRBV2 and TRBJ2-3; D might be TRBD2 (6 bases). V was clipped by 6 bases and J by 3 bases, with 19 bases between them. This CDR3 is 16 amino acids long. Per germline, CDR1 SNHLY and CDR2 FYNNEI. Variable domain in full (rest from reference TRBV2 and TRBJ2-3): EPEVTQTPSHQVTQMGQEVILRCVPISNHLYFYWYRQILGQKVEFLVSFYNNEISEKSEIFDDQFSVERPDGSNFTLKIRSTKLEDSAMYFCASRGLPSAGTDTQYFGPGTRLTVL.